These 32 T cell receptor beta chains share one sample of origin, sequenced in a study of spatial heterogeneity in lung cancer. TCRdb independently ran MiXCR on the 5' RACE reads; one entry per CDR3 protein. The data contain 60,000 to 85,000 distinct CDR3 sequences, roughly 8.9% of them singletons. Stated time point: blood at routine non-recurrence follow-up after resection. The sequenced sample was PBMCs, obtained at follow-up. These TCRs come from a female donor with early-stage non-small cell lung cancer.

The chain uses TRBV3-1 and TRBJ1-2, with 9 positions matching TRBD1. There are 14 residues in the CDR3. After removal of 4 bases from V and 8 bases from J, the junction contained 8 bases not matched to a gene. The germline V gene has CDR1 LGHDT and CDR2 YNNKEL (reference sequence). Here the CDR3 reads CASSLPGQGKGYTF. For the CDR3, the DNA is TGTGCCAGCAGCCTGCCGGGACAGGGTAAAGGCTACACCTTC. Variable domain in full (rest from reference TRBV3-1 and TRBJ1-2): DTAVSQTPKYLVTQMGNDKSIKCEQNLGHDTMYWYKQDSKKFLKIMFSYNNKELIINETVPNRFSPKSPDKAHLNLHINSLELGDSAVYFCASSLPGQGKGYTFGSGTRLTVV.

This clonotype was seen many times. CDR3 in DNA: TGTGCCAGCAGGATGGGAGGGATTAGCGGGATCTCCTACGAGCAGTACTTC. Translated: CASRMGGISGISYEQYF. V usage is TRBV6-5 and J usage is TRBJ2-7, with TRBD2 identical over 8 bases. CDR1 is MNHEY and CDR2 is SVGAGI in the germline V gene. J gave up 0 bases and V 6 bases, and 13 bases lay outside the gene matches. The CDR3 has 17 amino acids.

The sample holds many counts of this clonotype. The chain has TRBV13 and TRBJ2-7; no firm D call. V gave up 2 bases and J gave up 2 bases, with 19 bases separating them. CDR3 length: 17 residues. Germline lookup yields CDR1 PRHDT and CDR2 FYEKMQ (reference sequence). For the CDR3, the DNA is TGTGCCAGCAGCTTAAGGTCAGGTCAATGGTCTCCCTACGAGCAGTACTTC. Its translation: CASSLRSGQWSPYEQYF.

This clonotype has ten or more counts. This chain uses TRBV28 with TRBJ2-6; 7 bases are a match to TRBD2. The germline V gene has CDR1 MDHEN and CDR2 SYDVKM. The V segment lost 4 bases and the J segment 2 bases; nucleotides outside the gene matches: 2. This CDR3 has 15 residues. CDR3 in DNA: TGTGCCAGCAGTTCACGGGGGGCTGGGGCCAACGTCCTGACTTTC. Translating gives CASSSRGAGANVLTF.

DNA of the CDR3: TGTGCCAGCAGTTCCCCAAATGAGCAGTTCTTC. This codes for CASSSPNEQFF. This chain links TRBV12-3 or TRBV12-4 with TRBJ2-1; D is unresolved. V lost 4 bases to trimming and J lost 7 bases, with 5 bases between them. CDR3 size: 11 residues.

This clonotype has at least ten counts. The CDR3 protein is CASSAAGTSGKEQYF. The CDR3 DNA reads as TGCGCCAGCAGTGCCGCCGGGACTAGCGGGAAAGAGCAGTACTTC. V is TRBV10-1 and J is TRBJ2-7; the match to TRBD2 covers 13 bases. CDR1 is WNHNN and CDR2 is SYGVQD in the germline V gene (reference sequence). With V trimmed by 4 bases and J by 7 bases, 7 bases remained unmatched. CDR3 length: 15 amino acids.

This chain's CDR3 is CASSLDRGEAFF. The DNA of the CDR3 is TGTGCCAGCAGCTTAGACAGGGGTGAAGCTTTCTTT. The chain combines TRBV7-8 with TRBJ1-1; 7 bases are a match to TRBD1. This CDR3 comprises 12 residues. CDR1 SGHVS and CDR2 FQNEAQ come from the germline V gene. Trimming removed 1 base from V and 7 bases from J; junction bases left unmatched: 0.

This clonotype has just a few counts. The gene calls are TRBV6-1 and TRBJ1-2, with 9 positions matching TRBD1. With 2 bases clipped from V and 4 bases from J, the junction kept 8 bases outside the gene matches. Germline CDR1 and CDR2: MNHNS and SASEGT. There are 16 residues in the CDR3. Written as DNA, the CDR3 is TGTGCCAGCAGTGAACCCGGGACAGGGTCGCGCTATGGCTACACCTTC. It codes for CASSEPGTGSRYGYTF.

As regards this clonotype: A much larger clone lies one base from this, so it may be a read error. The chain uses TRBV10-2 and TRBJ1-1; D ambiguous. The germline V gene has CDR1 WSHSY and CDR2 SAAADI. The CDR3 contains 12 residues. V gave up 8 bases and J gave up 5 bases, with 12 bases separating them. CDR3 bases: TGCGCCAGCTCCAAATCGAGGACTGAAGCTTTCTTT. Encoded protein: CASSKSRTEAFF.

The chain couples TRBV11-2 to TRBJ2-3; D ambiguous. This CDR3 has 15 residues. The germline V and J ends were trimmed by 5 bases and 6 bases, with 18 bases remaining between them. Per the germline V gene, CDR1 is SGHAT and CDR2 is FQNNGV. As DNA, the CDR3 is TGTGCCAGCAGCCGCTCTGCTACCGTCGTCGATACGCAGTATTTT. Translated: CASSRSATVVDTQYF.

About this clonotype itself: This clone may be a read error of a much larger clone one base away. In nucleotides, the CDR3 is TGCAGCGTTCCGCTCGGACTAGGTAATGAGCAGTTCTTC. Protein sequence: CSVPLGLGNEQFF. The V call is TRBV29-1, the J call TRBJ2-1; the match to TRBD2 covers 7 bases. Germline V gene lookup returns CDR1 SQVTM and CDR2 ANQGSEA. V shed 5 bases, J shed 7 bases, and the junction held 8 bases outside the gene matches. The CDR3 has 13 amino acids.

This clonotype occurred many times. The gene calls are TRBV18 and TRBJ1-5, with a weak D call TRBD1 (6 bases). V lost 3 bases to trimming and J lost 6 bases, with 12 bases between them. The CDR3 length is 14 residues. Germline V gene data show CDR1 as KGHSH and CDR2 as LQKENI. CDR3 DNA: TGTGCCAGCTCACCGACGGGGGGCCTTCAGCCCCAGCATTTT. Translation gives CASSPTGGLQPQHF. Based on the CDR3 plus reference TRBV18 and TRBJ1-5, the full variable domain is NAGVMQNPRHLVRRRGQEARLRCSPMKGHSHVYWYRQLPEEGLKFMVYLQKENIIDESGMPKERFSAEFPKEGPSILRIQQVVRGDSAAYFCASSPTGGLQPQHFGDGTRLSIL.

The genes are TRBV4-1 and TRBJ1-5, with D possibly being TRBD1 (5 bases). The CDR3 extends over 16 amino acids. V shed 5 bases and J shed 4 bases, with 18 bases lying between them. Germline V CDR1 and CDR2: MGHRA, YSYEKL. This CDR3 is CASSEAAGTENQPQHF. The CDR3 DNA is TGCGCCAGCAGCGAGGCGGCCGGGACTGAGAATCAGCCCCAGCATTTT.

This clonotype occurred a few times. The conserved closing phenylalanine or tryptophan is absent in this CDR3, likely reflecting a read error. V is TRBV7-8 and J is TRBJ1-4; D may be TRBD1 (5 bases). Germline values: CDR1 SGHVS, CDR2 FQNEAQ. Trimming removed 5 bases at V and 8 bases at J, with 15 bases between. CDR3 size: 14 residues. The CDR3 here is CASSDKRTNEKLFL. In DNA, the CDR3 is TGTGCCAGCAGCGATAAGAGGACAAACGAAAAACTGTTTTTA.

This clonotype has a count of ten or more. The chain uses TRBV7-9 and TRBJ2-5; D is ambiguous. This CDR3 comprises 11 residues. V was trimmed by 5 bases and J by 5 bases, leaving 6 bases between them. CDR1 and CDR2 from the germline V gene are SEHNR and FQNEAQ (reference sequence). The CDR3 spells CASSPRETQYF. The CDR3 nucleotides are TGTGCCAGCAGCCCACGGGAGACCCAGTACTTC.

This clonotype occurred many times. The rearrangement links TRBV9 to TRBJ2-3; D not resolved. V was pared by 3 bases and J by 0 bases, with 8 bases between. This CDR3 is built from 14 residues. The germline gives CDR1 SGDLS, CDR2 YYNGEE. CDR3 residues: CASSEAPSTDTQYF. The CDR3 DNA sequence: TGTGCCAGCAGCGAGGCCCCTAGCACAGATACGCAGTATTTT.

This clonotype was seen ten or more times. V gene TRBV28 combines with J gene TRBJ2-5; TRBD2 matches 7 bases. Germline values: CDR1 MDHEN, CDR2 SYDVKM. With 7 bases clipped from V and 4 bases from J, the junction kept 6 bases outside the gene matches. The CDR3 length is 13 residues. The CDR3 sequence is CASNQGGAETQYF. For the CDR3, the DNA is TGTGCCAGCAATCAGGGAGGGGCAGAGACCCAGTACTTC.

The J gene is TRBJ1-1, the V gene TRBV28; 10 bases fit TRBD1. This CDR3 is built from 17 residues. The germline CDR1 and CDR2 sequences are MDHEN and SYDVKM. V shed 0 bases and J 5 bases; nucleotides not matched to a gene: 9. CDR3 DNA sequence: TGTGCCAGCAGTTTATGGGGGACAGGGGTGAGGAAGACTGAAGCTTTCTTT. It translates to CASSLWGTGVRKTEAFF.

At least ten counts were recorded for this clonotype. The chain employs TRBV5-4 and TRBJ2-3; D not resolved. The CDR3 covers 18 residues. Germline assignment: CDR1 SGHNT and CDR2 YYREEE (reference sequence). Trimming stripped 0 bases from V and 0 bases from J, with 17 bases between. The CDR3 nucleotides are TGTGCCAGCAGCTTGGCCCCCGGGCAACTCCCTAGCACAGATACGCAGTATTTT. Translated, it gives CASSLAPGQLPSTDTQYF.

The chain links TRBV6-4 to TRBJ2-3; D is undetermined. CDR1 MRHNA and CDR2 SNTAGT come from the germline V gene. With 5 bases removed from V and 4 bases from J, the gap between germline ends came to 10 bases. CDR3 length: 13 amino acids. The CDR3 here is CASSSSEADTQYF. Written as DNA, the CDR3 is TGTGCCAGCAGTTCCAGCGAGGCAGATACGCAGTATTTT.

This clonotype was seen repeatedly, ten times or more. The chain links TRBV12-5 to TRBJ2-1; D is unclear. Trimming shortened V by 5 bases and J by 4 bases, and 6 bases separated the two germline ends. The CDR3 consists of 12 residues. Germline assignment: CDR1 LGHNT and CDR2 FRNRAP. CDR3 amino acids: CASGPGYNEQFF. In DNA, the CDR3 is TGTGCTAGTGGTCCTGGATACAATGAGCAGTTCTTC. Filled out from reference TRBV12-5 and TRBJ2-1, the complete variable domain reads DARVTQTPRHKVTEMGQEVTMRCQPILGHNTVFWYRQTMMQGLELLAYFRNRAPLDDSGMPKDRFSAEMPDATLATLKIQPSEPRDSAVYFCASGPGYNEQFFGPGTRLTVL.

This clonotype appeared a few times. The V and J genes are TRBV11-2 and TRBJ2-6; the D call may be TRBD1 or TRBD2 (5 bases each). Trimming pared 2 bases from V and 0 bases from J, leaving 14 bases between. The CDR3 has 18 amino acids. From germline, CDR1 is SGHAT and CDR2 FQNNGV. CDR3 sequence reads: CASSLSGTGYSGANVLTF. CDR3 nucleotides: TGTGCCAGCAGCTTATCCGGGACCGGGTACTCTGGGGCCAACGTCCTGACTTTC.

This clonotype was detected a few times. The CDR3 sequence is CSVEHRVTGELFF. The CDR3, as DNA: TGCAGCGTTGAACACAGGGTGACCGGGGAGCTGTTTTTT. This chain uses TRBV29-1 with TRBJ2-2; D might be TRBD1 (6 bases). The germline V and J ends were trimmed by 2 bases and 5 bases, with 9 bases remaining between them. The CDR3 sequence is 13 residues long. Germline CDR1 and CDR2: SQVTM and ANQGSEA.

This clonotype was seen many times. V and J are TRBV28 and TRBJ2-7; 7 bases fit TRBD1. Per the germline V gene, CDR1 is MDHEN and CDR2 is SYDVKM. CDR3 length equals 13 residues. The V segment lost 4 bases and the J segment 5 bases; nucleotides outside the gene matches: 5. The DNA of the CDR3 is TGTGCCAGCAGTTCCGGGACAGTCAACGAGCAGTACTTC. The encoded protein is CASSSGTVNEQYF.

This clonotype was observed a few times. The genes are TRBV5-1 and TRBJ2-7; TRBD1 agrees at 7 bases. In germline, CDR1 is SGHRS, CDR2 YFSETQ. The length of the CDR3 is 13 residues. Trimming at V came to 3 bases and at J to 6 bases, leaving 6 bases not matched to a gene. The CDR3 reads CASSWSSGGEQYF. CDR3 coding DNA: TGCGCCAGCAGCTGGTCGTCAGGGGGCGAGCAGTACTTC.

The chain has TRBV28 and TRBJ1-3; no firm D call. Germline assignment: CDR1 MDHEN and CDR2 SYDVKM. This CDR3 comprises 15 residues. Trimming cost V 3 bases and J 4 bases, with 13 bases left between them. The CDR3 sequence: CASSLFQDAGNTIYF. DNA for the CDR3: TGTGCCAGCAGTTTGTTCCAGGATGCAGGAAACACCATATATTTT.

In its sample, this clonotype was seen many times. The chain uses TRBV6-5 and TRBJ2-5, with D perhaps matching TRBD1 (6 bases). V was pared by 5 bases and J by 7 bases, with 17 bases between. Germline loops: CDR1 MNHEY, CDR2 SVGAGI. The CDR3 covers 14 residues. The CDR3 DNA reads TGTGCCAGCAGTCCAGGACAGTCAGGTGGGACCCAGTACTTC. It specifies CASSPGQSGGTQYF.

This clonotype appeared a few times. This chain links TRBV20-1 with TRBJ2-7; 7 nucleotides line up with TRBD1. This CDR3 is 15 amino acids long. Germline trimming cut 1 base from V and 0 bases from J; bases unmatched to any gene: 6. Germline lookup yields CDR1 DFQATT and CDR2 SNEGSKA (reference sequence). As DNA, the CDR3 is TGCAGTGCTAGAGGAGGCAGGGGGAGCTCCTACGAGCAGTACTTC. This translates into CSARGGRGSSYEQYF.

This clonotype was seen a handful of times. The CDR3 DNA reads as TGCGCCAGCAGCTTACAGGGAAGAGAGGAGACCCAGTACTTC. It specifies CASSLQGREETQYF. The chain employs TRBV5-1 and TRBJ2-5, with D maybe TRBD1 (6 bases). V lost 2 bases and J lost 5, with 13 bases in between. The CDR3 has 14 amino acids. Germline CDR1 is SGHRS and CDR2 is YFSETQ.

The rearrangement joins TRBV6-6 to TRBJ2-3; 9 bases are a match to TRBD2. CDR3 length equals 15 residues. In germline, CDR1 is MNHNY, CDR2 SVGAGI (reference sequence). The trim removed 6 bases at V and 5 bases at J, leaving 9 bases unmatched. The CDR3 region has the DNA TGTGCCAGCAGACCCGGGGGACTAGCAAGAGATACGCAGTATTTT. It codes for CASRPGGLARDTQYF.

This clonotype was found a few times. The chain couples TRBV18 to TRBJ2-3; no definite D call. Trimming cost V 1 base and J 3 bases, with 5 bases left between them. Germline values: CDR1 KGHSH, CDR2 LQKENI. The CDR3 is 13 amino acids. The CDR3 reads CASSPLQTDTQYF. CDR3 in DNA: TGTGCCAGCTCACCACTCCAAACAGATACGCAGTATTTT.

This clonotype has at least ten counts. V and J are TRBV7-2 and TRBJ2-3, with D perhaps matching TRBD2 (5 bases). Trimming left V 2 bases short and J 3 bases short, with 12 bases between. There are 15 residues in the CDR3. CDR1 and CDR2 (germline): SGHTA, FQGNSA. The CDR3 bases are TGTGCCAGCAGCTTACAAAGCACTAGAACAGATACGCAGTATTTT. The encoded protein is CASSLQSTRTDTQYF.